This TCR beta chain was sequenced in a study of technical replicates of blood from a handful of donors. Generated by immunoSEQ multiplex PCR, the TCRdb table keeps only in-frame clones and is missing some. The profile shows tens of thousands of clones, 91% of them singletons. CDR3 length: 14 residues. CDR1 is SQVTM, CDR2 ANQGSEA, per germline. V lost 1 base and J lost 3, with 9 bases in between. This clone appeared a single time. This receptor was identified in a human donor in good health. Material for sequencing was T cells isolated from PBMCs. The gene calls are TRBV29-1 and TRBJ2-2; possible D gene TRBD2, 6 bases. Here the CDR3 reads CSVEGGTYTGELFF. The DNA of the CDR3 is TGCAGCGTTGAAGGGGGGACTTACACCGGGGAGCTGTTTTTT.